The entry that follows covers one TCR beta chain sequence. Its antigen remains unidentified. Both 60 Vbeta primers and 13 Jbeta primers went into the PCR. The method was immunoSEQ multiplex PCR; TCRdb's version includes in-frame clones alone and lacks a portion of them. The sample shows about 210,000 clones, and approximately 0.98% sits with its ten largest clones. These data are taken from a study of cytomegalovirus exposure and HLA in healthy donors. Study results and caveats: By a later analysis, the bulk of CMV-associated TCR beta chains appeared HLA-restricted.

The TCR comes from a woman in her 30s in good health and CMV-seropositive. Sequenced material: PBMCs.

CDR3 in DNA: TGTGCCAGCAGTTACTCCAGGTTGAACACCGGGGAGCTGTTTTTT. Protein: CASSYSRLNTGELFF. This rearrangement joins TRBV6-6 to TRBJ2-2; no clear D. Looked up from germline, CDR1 is MNHNY and CDR2 is SVGAGI (reference sequence). The CDR3 is made up of 15 amino acids. Trimming left V 0 bases short and J 1 base short, with 6 bases between.